Listed here are 3 T cell receptor beta chains from one sample, sequenced in a study of blood T cell repertoires in COVID-19. The data were produced by immunoSEQ multiplex PCR, yet TCRdb's version contains in-frame clones alone and is incomplete. In the table there are about 150,000 clones, over 80% of which are singletons. The sample was PBMCs or T cells enriched from blood (not recorded which). These receptors originate from a man between 65 and 80 years old who had been exposed to COVID-19.

The rearrangement uses TRBV7-3 and TRBJ1-6, with D possibly being TRBD1 (5 bases). V was pared by 1 base and J by 7 bases, with 11 bases between. Germline lookup yields CDR1 SGHTA and CDR2 FQGTGA. CDR3 length: 15 residues. CDR3 region: CASSLIGQGNSPLHF. CDR3 nucleotides: TGTGCCAGCAGCTTAATTGGCCAGGGAAATTCACCCCTCCACTTT.

The chain has TRBV2 and TRBJ2-2; unclear D gene. The CDR3 runs 13 residues. With 6 bases removed from V and 2 bases from J, the gap between germline ends came to 7 bases. Germline assignment: CDR1 SNHLY and CDR2 FYNNEI. The CDR3 spells CASRLPNTGELFF. The CDR3 nucleotides are TGTGCCAGCAGACTACCCAACACCGGGGAGCTGTTTTTT.

This clone was observed once. The V call is TRBV7-2, the J call TRBJ2-7; 10 nucleotides align to TRBD2. Germline V gene lookup returns CDR1 SGHTA and CDR2 FQGNSA. This CDR3 region has 16 residues. Losses at the gene ends were 2 bases for V and 5 bases for J; bases not matched to a gene: 9. CDR3 DNA sequence: TGTGCCAGCAGCTTATTTACTAGCGGGAATGGCGACGAGCAGTACTTC. Translating gives CASSLFTSGNGDEQYF.